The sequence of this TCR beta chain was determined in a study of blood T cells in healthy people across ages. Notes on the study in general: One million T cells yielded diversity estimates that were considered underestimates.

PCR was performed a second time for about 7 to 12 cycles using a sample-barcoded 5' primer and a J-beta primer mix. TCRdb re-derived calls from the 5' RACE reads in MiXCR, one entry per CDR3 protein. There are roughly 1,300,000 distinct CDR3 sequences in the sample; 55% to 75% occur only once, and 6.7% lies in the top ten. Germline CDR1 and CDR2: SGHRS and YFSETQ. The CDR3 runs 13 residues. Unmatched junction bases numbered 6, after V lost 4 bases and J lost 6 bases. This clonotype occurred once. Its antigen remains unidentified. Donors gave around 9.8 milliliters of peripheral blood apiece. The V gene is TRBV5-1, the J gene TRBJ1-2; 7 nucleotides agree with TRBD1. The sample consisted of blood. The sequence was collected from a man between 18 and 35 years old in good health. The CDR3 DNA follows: TGCGCCAGCAGCCAGACAGGGACTAATGGCTACACCTTC. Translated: CASSQTGTNGYTF. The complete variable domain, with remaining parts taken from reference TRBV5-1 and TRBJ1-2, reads KAGVTQTPRYLIKTRGQQVTLSCSPISGHRSVSWYQQTPGQGLQFLFEYFSETQRNKGNFPGRFSGRQFSNSRSEMNVSTLELGDSALYLCASSQTGTNGYTFGSGTRLTVV.